This T cell receptor beta chain was obtained from a study of T-cell memory formation after mild COVID-19. The CDR3 totals 14 residues. V lost 5 bases to trimming and J lost 0 bases, with 11 bases between them. CDR1 and CDR2 (germline): SGHRS, YFSETQ. TCRdb fed the 5' RACE reads into MiXCR, producing one record per CDR3 protein. The sample has hundreds of thousands of distinct CDR3 sequences, roughly 23% seen once. Sequenced sample: PBMCs or a T cell subset sorted from them (not recorded which). The origin of this receptor is an adult woman who had mild COVID-19 (a few samples of this study predate the infection). Cell type and time point are not known. The chain employs TRBV5-1 and TRBJ1-1; TRBD1 might be the D (6 bases). The CDR3 here is CASRETGLNTEAFF. DNA of the CDR3: TGCGCCAGCAGGGAGACAGGACTGAACACTGAAGCTTTCTTT. The full variable domain, rest sourced from reference TRBV5-1 and TRBJ1-1, is KAGVTQTPRYLIKTRGQQVTLSCSPISGHRSVSWYQQTPGQGLQFLFEYFSETQRNKGNFPGRFSGRQFSNSRSEMNVSTLELGDSALYLCASRETGLNTEAFFGQGTRLTVV.